A single T cell receptor beta chain is shown here with its context. Its antigen is not identified. The data were taken from a study of CD8 T cells in ankylosing spondylitis. The CDR3 sequence is 14 residues long. With 7 bases clipped from V and 3 bases from J, the junction kept 9 bases outside the gene matches. From germline, CDR1 is GTSNPN and CDR2 SVGIG (reference sequence). General observations from the study: Reactive arthritis synovial fluid and blood previously showed some of these motif variants. As reported, disease-linked clones showed significant enrichment in matched ankylosing spondylitis synovial fluid. Seemingly characteristic of ankylosing spondylitis blood was a TCR beta motif consisting of 7 or 8 highly homologous variants.

TCRdb re-analysed the 5' RACE reads in MiXCR, keeping a single row per CDR3 protein. The sample has under 450,000 distinct CDR3 sequences; approximately 22% are singletons. The receptor's source is a male donor with ankylosing spondylitis or in good health (not recorded which). The sequenced material came from blood, either unsorted or a sorted T cell fraction (not recorded which). The rearrangement uses TRBV30 and TRBJ2-3, with TRBD2 matching over 8 bases. As DNA, the CDR3 is TGTGCCTACACTCGCGGGGGGCTGACAGATACGCAGTATTTT. Translation: CAYTRGGLTDTQYF.